These 22 T cell receptor beta chains were all obtained from the same sample, sequenced in a study of cytomegalovirus exposure and HLA in healthy donors (dated by TCRdb to between 2016 and 2019). Receptors were amplified or captured by the immunoSEQ multiplex PCR assay. For the multiplex PCR, a mixture combining 60 forward primers for TCR Vbeta segments and 13 reverse primers for TCR Jbeta segments was used. TCRdb took this table from immuneACCESS and kept in-frame rearrangements with V and J called. Such tables lack part of the clones; where checked against another copy, unresolved V genes explain under half of the gap, and the rest is unexplained. This sample holds roughly 190,000 clones; about 9.4% were observed only once. The ten largest account for 1% to 1.5% of the sample. Sequenced input: PBMCs. These receptors were obtained from a woman in her 30s in good health and CMV-seropositive.

V usage is TRBV7-8 and J usage is TRBJ1-1; D perhaps matches TRBD1 (5 bases). The CDR3 is 14 residues long. Germline CDR1 reads SGHVS; CDR2 reads FQNEAQ. V was cut by 4 bases and J by 0 bases, with 9 bases left in between. DNA for the CDR3: TGTGCCAGCAGCTGGGGGGGTTTGAACACTGAAGCTTTCTTT. This encodes CASSWGGLNTEAFF.

In its sample, this clone was seen a few times. The chain uses TRBV5-4 and TRBJ2-7, with 7 bases lining up with TRBD2. CDR1 and CDR2 from the germline V gene are SGHNT and YYREEE (reference sequence). The CDR3 is 14 residues long. V gave up 0 bases and J gave up 4 bases; unmatched junction bases: 4. This chain's CDR3 is CASSLGGSGYEQYF. The CDR3 coding sequence is TGTGCCAGCAGCTTGGGAGGTAGCGGGTACGAGCAGTACTTC.

V usage is TRBV9 and J usage is TRBJ1-1; D gene ambiguous. Per the germline V gene, CDR1 is SGDLS and CDR2 is YYNGEE. V was pared by 3 bases and J by 4 bases, with 4 bases between. The CDR3 spans 11 residues. The CDR3, as DNA: TGTGCCAGCAGCGGCGCCACTGAAGCTTTCTTT. This translates into CASSGATEAFF.

Only a few counts were recorded for this clone. The gene calls are TRBV5-1 and TRBJ2-1; 7 bases agree with TRBD1. With 1 base clipped from V and 6 bases from J, the junction kept 7 bases outside the gene matches. CDR3 length equals 15 residues. Germline CDR1 SGHRS, CDR2 YFSETQ. CDR3 amino acids: CASSLTGVLGNEQFF. Written as DNA, the CDR3 is TGCGCCAGCAGCTTGACAGGGGTTCTCGGCAATGAGCAGTTCTTC.

This clone was seen a handful of times. This chain uses TRBV13 with TRBJ2-2; D is perhaps TRBD2 (5 bases). Per germline, CDR1 PRHDT and CDR2 FYEKMQ (reference sequence). The CDR3 consists of 16 residues. With 2 bases removed from V and 1 base from J, the gap between germline ends came to 11 bases. The CDR3 coding sequence is TGTGCCAGCAGCTTATCGGGTGGACTGAACACCGGGGAGCTGTTTTTT. Amino acid sequence: CASSLSGGLNTGELFF.

This clone was counted between two and nine times. The chain carries TRBV30 and TRBJ2-2, with TRBD1 matching 7 bases. The CDR3 runs to 13 residues. The V and J ends lost 2 bases and 6 bases, in that order; junction bases with no gene match: 3. The germline V gene encodes CDR1 GTSNPN and CDR2 SVGIG (reference sequence). The CDR3 nucleotides read TGTGCCTGGAGTCGCGGACAGGCCGGGGAGCTGTTTTTT. This sequence encodes CAWSRGQAGELFF.

The rearrangement links TRBV11-2 to TRBJ1-1; D remains unclear. This CDR3 comprises 14 residues. Germline V gene lookup returns CDR1 SGHAT and CDR2 FQNNGV. The V end lost 1 base, the J end lost 10 bases, and 16 bases lay between the germline ends. The CDR3 DNA is TGTGCCAGCAGCTTAGGTGGAATTACAGTCGGAGCTTTCTTT. Translating it yields CASSLGGITVGAFF.

This clone has just a few counts. The J gene is TRBJ2-2, the V gene TRBV2; possible D gene TRBD2, 6 bases. CDR1 and CDR2 (germline): SNHLY, FYNNEI. Trimming removed 7 bases at V and 7 bases at J, with 19 bases between. The CDR3 has 15 amino acids. The CDR3 spells CASNPRDGGSGELFF. The CDR3 region has the DNA TGTGCCAGCAATCCCCGGGATGGAGGGAGCGGGGAGCTGTTTTTT.

This chain connects TRBV6-5 to TRBJ1-5, with TRBD1 as a possible D gene (6 bases). From germline, CDR1 is MNHEY and CDR2 SVGAGI. The CDR3 sequence is 14 residues long. The germline V and J ends were trimmed by 2 bases and 3 bases, with 8 bases remaining between them. The CDR3 DNA reads as TGTGCCAGCAGTTACGACAGGTTCAATCAGCCCCAGCATTTT. The encoded protein is CASSYDRFNQPQHF.

The chain joins TRBV5-1 to TRBJ2-7, with 7 bases fitting TRBD2. This CDR3 is 15 amino acids long. Germline V CDR1 and CDR2: SGHRS, YFSETQ. Germline trimming cut 4 bases from V and 3 bases from J; bases unmatched to any gene: 10. The chain's CDR3 is CASSQGPGRVYEQYF. The CDR3 region has the DNA TGCGCCAGCAGCCAAGGACCAGGGAGGGTCTACGAGCAGTACTTC. The entire variable domain, with the rest obtained from reference TRBV5-1 and TRBJ2-7, is as follows: KAGVTQTPRYLIKTRGQQVTLSCSPISGHRSVSWYQQTPGQGLQFLFEYFSETQRNKGNFPGRFSGRQFSNSRSEMNVSTLELGDSALYLCASSQGPGRVYEQYFGPGTRLTVT.

The gene calls are TRBV19 and TRBJ2-3, with 7 bases matching TRBD1. Germline V gives CDR1 LNHDA, CDR2 SQIVND (reference sequence). There are 14 residues in the CDR3. V dropped 8 bases and J dropped 0; count of bases not matched to a gene: 5. CDR3 in amino acids: CASAPGQSTDTQYF. CDR3 DNA sequence: TGTGCCAGTGCCCCGGGACAGAGCACAGATACGCAGTATTTT.

This clone was found a few times. CDR3 DNA: TGTGCCAGCAGCCGAGAGAGACAGGGAAGGGGCACAGATACGCAGTATTTT. This translates into CASSRERQGRGTDTQYF. This rearrangement joins TRBV7-3 to TRBJ2-3; TRBD1 matches 7 bases. The CDR3 covers 17 residues. Germline CDR1 and CDR2: SGHTA and FQGTGA. The junction had 12 bases not matched to a gene; V was cut back by 5 bases and J by 1 base.

This clone has a handful of counts. The chain recombines TRBV4-2 with TRBJ2-2, with 11 positions matching TRBD2. CDR3 size: 19 residues. In germline, CDR1 is LGHNA, CDR2 YNFKEQ. Trimming at V came to 1 base and at J to 1 base, leaving 8 bases not matched to a gene. The CDR3 is CASSQVGTSGSLNTGELFF. CDR3 sequence (DNA): TGTGCCAGCAGCCAAGTCGGAACTAGCGGGAGCCTGAACACCGGGGAGCTGTTTTTT.

The CDR3 sequence is CATSRGNGRWGNTIYF. The DNA for the CDR3 is TGTGCCACCAGCAGAGGAAACGGCAGGTGGGGAAACACCATATATTTT. The chain has TRBV15 and TRBJ1-3; no firm D call. Per the germline V gene, CDR1 is LNHNV and CDR2 is YYDKDF (reference sequence). V was pared by 1 base and J by 4 bases, with 14 bases between. The CDR3 covers 16 residues.

Only a few counts were recorded for this clone. The gene calls are TRBV9 and TRBJ1-5, with 7 bases lining up with TRBD1. J gave up 1 base and V 2 bases, and 0 bases lay outside the gene matches. The germline gives CDR1 SGDLS, CDR2 YYNGEE. The CDR3 spans 14 residues. CDR3: CASSVTGSNQPQHF. As DNA, the CDR3 is TGTGCCAGCAGCGTGACAGGGAGCAATCAGCCCCAGCATTTT.

This chain connects TRBV7-2 to TRBJ2-5; D uncertain. Germline CDR1 is SGHTA and CDR2 is FQGNSA. V was shortened by 2 bases and J by 6 bases, with 10 bases between the two germline ends. The CDR3 extends over 13 amino acids. CDR3 protein: CASSLSQRQTQYF. In DNA, the CDR3 is TGTGCCAGCAGCTTATCCCAGAGGCAGACCCAGTACTTC.

The V and J genes are TRBV21-1 and TRBJ2-7; the D call in the table, TRBD1, was not verified against the DNA. TRBV21-1 is noted as a pseudogene. The length of the CDR3 is 11 residues. Here the CDR3 DNA reads TGTGCCAGCCCAAAGGGGACACCCTCCCAGGTC. It codes for CASPKGTPSQV.

This clone was counted between two and nine times. The chain is built from TRBV9 and TRBJ2-3; no clear D. The CDR3 is 15 amino acids. CDR1 is SGDLS, CDR2 YYNGEE, per germline. Trimming removed 0 bases at V and 5 bases at J, with 13 bases between. CDR3 region: CASSVGVGVVDTQYF. The DNA of the CDR3 is TGTGCCAGCAGCGTAGGGGTCGGAGTAGTAGATACGCAGTATTTT.

The rearrangement uses TRBV4-1 and TRBJ2-5; the match to TRBD2 covers 7 bases. The V gene end was trimmed by 4 bases and the J gene end by 2 bases; junction bases not matched to a gene: 4. This CDR3 region has 14 residues. Germline-derived CDR1 and CDR2 are MGHRA and YSYEKL. The CDR3, as DNA: TGCGCCAGCAGCCGGGATAGCGGGCAAGAGACCCAGTACTTC. Encoded protein: CASSRDSGQETQYF.

This clone has a handful of counts. The chain is built from TRBV5-1 and TRBJ2-7; D may be TRBD1 (5 bases). Between the trimmed V and J ends, which lost 0 bases and 3 bases, there was a span of 10 bases. The V gene's germline CDR1 is SGHRS and CDR2 YFSETQ. The CDR3 totals 14 residues. CDR3 amino acids: CASSLGQGLYEQYF. CDR3 bases: TGCGCCAGCAGCTTGGGGCAGGGCCTCTACGAGCAGTACTTC.

Only a few counts were recorded for this clone. This chain joins TRBV7-2 and TRBJ2-4; 11 bases are a match to TRBD2. The CDR3 sequence is 16 residues long. Germline assignment: CDR1 SGHTA and CDR2 FQGNSA. The junction had 8 bases not matched to a gene; V was cut back by 5 bases and J by 5 bases. CDR3 sequence (DNA): TGTGCCAGCAGCCCGTCAACTAGCGGGGGCCAAAACATTCAGTACTTC. Protein: CASSPSTSGGQNIQYF. The entire variable domain, with the rest obtained from reference TRBV7-2 and TRBJ2-4, is as follows: GAGVSQSPSNKVTEKGKDVELRCDPISGHTALYWYRQSLGQGLEFLIYFQGNSAPDKSGLPSDRFSAERTGGSVSTLTIQRTQQEDSAVYLCASSPSTSGGQNIQYFGAGTRLSVL.

The chain couples TRBV11-2 to TRBJ2-7; D is possibly TRBD1 (6 bases). V shed 10 bases and J shed 5 bases, with 24 bases lying between them. Germline loops: CDR1 SGHAT, CDR2 FQNNGV. This CDR3 region has 15 residues. The CDR3 loop reads CATTYGTQRNHEQYF. As DNA, the CDR3 is TGTGCCACCACCTATGGGACACAGCGTAACCACGAGCAGTACTTC.